The 21 T cell receptor beta chains below all came from one sample that was sequenced in a study of blood T cell repertoires in COVID-19. TCRdb's copy holds only in-frame clones and misses some; the assay was immunoSEQ multiplex PCR. The data hold around 300,000 clones, with roughly 90% observed a single time. Sequenced sample: peripheral blood. These receptor sequences come from a woman in her seventies with COVID-19, enrolled during active disease.

The V call is TRBV2, the J call TRBJ1-1, with 9 bases that match TRBD1. Germline trimming cut 6 bases from V and 10 bases from J; bases unmatched to any gene: 12. Germline lookup yields CDR1 SNHLY and CDR2 FYNNEI. CDR3 size: 14 residues. CDR3 coding DNA: TGTGCCAGCAGCCCTGGACAGGGGAATTCCGGAGCTTTCTTT. As protein: CASSPGQGNSGAFF.

The chain combines TRBV11-2 with TRBJ2-1, with a weak D call TRBD1 (6 bases). Trimming took 4 bases from V and 4 from J, leaving 11 bases between them. Germline V gene data show CDR1 as SGHAT and CDR2 as FQNNGV. The CDR3 covers 14 residues. The CDR3 nucleotides read TGTGCCAGCAGCTACAGACAGGAGTACAATGAGCAGTTCTTC. Amino acid sequence: CASSYRQEYNEQFF. Looking up the rest from reference TRBV11-2 and TRBJ2-1 gives the full variable domain: EAGVAQSPRYKIIEKRQSVAFWCNPISGHATLYWYQQILGQGPKLLIQFQNNGVVDDSQLPKDRFSAERLKGVDSTLKIQPAKLEDSAVYLCASSYRQEYNEQFFGPGTRLTVL.

V and J are TRBV28 and TRBJ1-1; D unclear. This CDR3 spans 14 amino acids. Trimming shortened V by 3 bases and J by 3 bases, and 11 bases separated the two germline ends. The V gene's germline CDR1 is MDHEN and CDR2 SYDVKM. CDR3 residues: CASSLDWAYTEAFF. CDR3 bases: TGTGCCAGCAGTTTGGATTGGGCCTACACTGAAGCTTTCTTT.

This chain links TRBV5-6 with TRBJ2-2; no definite D call. Germline CDR1 and CDR2: SGHDT and YYEEEE. The CDR3 is made up of 16 amino acids. V dropped 4 bases and J dropped 0 bases, with 13 bases sitting between them. The CDR3 DNA sequence: TGTGCCAGCAGCCTCAGCTTTGCGGCGAACACCGGGGAGCTGTTTTTT. This encodes CASSLSFAANTGELFF.

V and J are TRBV5-6 and TRBJ1-2, with D perhaps TRBD1 (6 bases). The germline gives CDR1 SGHDT, CDR2 YYEEEE. V dropped 1 base and J dropped 8 bases, with 24 bases sitting between them. This CDR3 region has 17 residues. CDR3 protein: CASSLQRIGGRLRGYTF. CDR3 DNA sequence: TGTGCCAGCAGCTTGCAACGGATCGGGGGGCGCCTACGGGGCTACACCTTC.

V usage is TRBV12-5 and J usage is TRBJ2-3; D remains unclear. This CDR3 is built from 13 residues. The germline gives CDR1 LGHNT, CDR2 FRNRAP. Between the trimmed V and J ends, which lost 2 bases and 4 bases, there was a span of 7 bases. The CDR3 DNA sequence: TGTGCTAGTGGTTTGTGGCTAGCAGATACGCAGTATTTT. Amino acid sequence: CASGLWLADTQYF.

This sequence joins TRBV12-3 or TRBV12-4 and TRBJ1-1, with 7 bases aligning to TRBD1. The CDR3 contains 13 residues. J lost 6 bases, V lost 4 bases, and 5 bases had no gene match. This CDR3 is CASSSRQGSEAFF. The CDR3 region has the DNA TGTGCCAGCAGTTCTCGACAGGGATCTGAAGCTTTCTTT.

V gene TRBV18 combines with J gene TRBJ2-5; 8 bases line up with TRBD2. Germline CDR1 KGHSH, CDR2 LQKENI. The V and J ends lost 4 bases and 4 bases, in that order; junction bases with no gene match: 5. The CDR3 has 14 residues. The CDR3 DNA follows: TGTGCCAGCTCACAAACAGCGGGGGCAGAGACCCAGTACTTC. Translation: CASSQTAGAETQYF.

This clone is a singleton in its sample. The genes are TRBV10-3 and TRBJ1-6; TRBD1 aligns across 7 bases. The CDR3 is 17 amino acids. CDR1 and CDR2 (germline): ENHRY, SYGVKD. After removal of 7 bases from V and 0 bases from J, the junction contained 9 bases not matched to a gene. The CDR3 DNA sequence: TGTGCCATCAACCCGACAGGGACTAGCTCCTATAATTCACCCCTCCACTTT. This gives the protein CAINPTGTSSYNSPLHF.

Here the CDR3 reads CASRSQRGYNQPQHF. CDR3 coding DNA: TGTGCCAGCCGCTCCCAGCGGGGTTACAATCAGCCCCAGCATTTT. The chain joins TRBV6-5 to TRBJ1-5; D not certain. V was clipped by 8 bases and J by 3 bases, with 17 bases between them. The CDR3 has 15 amino acids. The germline V gene has CDR1 MNHEY and CDR2 SVGAGI.

The CDR3 reads CASSLEGPRGYEQYF. The CDR3 bases are TGCGCCAGCAGCTTGGAAGGCCCTAGGGGGTACGAGCAGTACTTC. V usage is TRBV5-1 and J usage is TRBJ2-7, with a weak D call TRBD1 (6 bases). From germline, CDR1 is SGHRS and CDR2 YFSETQ. There are 15 residues in the CDR3. V was pared by 0 bases and J by 4 bases, with 14 bases between. Using reference TRBV5-1 and TRBJ2-7 for the parts outside the CDR3, the full variable domain is KAGVTQTPRYLIKTRGQQVTLSCSPISGHRSVSWYQQTPGQGLQFLFEYFSETQRNKGNFPGRFSGRQFSNSRSEMNVSTLELGDSALYLCASSLEGPRGYEQYFGPGTRLTVT.

The chain employs TRBV11-3 and TRBJ2-3, with a possible D match to TRBD2 (5 bases). The CDR3 has 13 amino acids. Germline loops: CDR1 SGHNT, CDR2 YENEEA. Trimming pared 0 bases from V and 6 bases from J, leaving 7 bases between. In DNA, the CDR3 is TGTGCCAGCAGCTTAGAGGGCGGGGATACGCAGTATTTT. This gives the protein CASSLEGGDTQYF.

A remark on this clone: A much larger clone lies a single base off, so this may be a read error. The same CDR3 arises from other DNA sequences in this sample as well. The chain uses TRBV5-1 and TRBJ1-1, with 9 bases identical to TRBD1. CDR3 length: 14 amino acids. The J segment lost 5 bases and the V segment lost 0 bases, leaving 2 bases of the junction unmatched. Germline V gene sequence: CDR1 SGHRS, CDR2 YFSETQ. The CDR3 region is CASSLGQGGTEAFF. The CDR3 bases are TGCGCCAGCAGCTTGGGACAGGGGGGTACTGAAGCTTTCTTT.

The chain uses TRBV19 and TRBJ2-3; D perhaps matches TRBD1 (5 bases). The ends were cut back, 3 bases at V and 6 bases at J, with 13 bases in the middle. Germline loops: CDR1 LNHDA, CDR2 SQIVND (reference sequence). There are 14 residues in the CDR3. The CDR3 DNA reads TGTGCCAGTAGTATTCTGAAATCAGGGGATACGCAGTATTTT. It specifies CASSILKSGDTQYF.

The genes are TRBV6-1 and TRBJ1-1, with 8 bases lining up with TRBD1. V gave up 3 bases and J gave up 4 bases; unmatched junction bases: 13. Germline V gives CDR1 MNHNS, CDR2 SASEGT. The CDR3 sequence is 17 residues long. The CDR3 region has the DNA TGTGCCAGCAGTGACACTGACTTGACAGGGGTCGGCACTGAAGCTTTCTTT. This gives the protein CASSDTDLTGVGTEAFF.

V gene TRBV28 combines with J gene TRBJ1-1; D uncertain. The CDR3 is made up of 16 amino acids. V gave up 7 bases and J gave up 6 bases, with 24 bases separating them. In germline, CDR1 is MDHEN, CDR2 SYDVKM. Written as DNA, the CDR3 is TGTGCCAGCACCCCAGCTGGGGTGGGAGATAGGCCTGAAGCTTTCTTT. It specifies CASTPAGVGDRPEAFF.

V gene TRBV6-4 combines with J gene TRBJ2-7, with 10 bases aligning to TRBD1. The length of the CDR3 is 13 residues. The J segment lost 6 bases and the V segment lost 10 bases, leaving 9 bases of the junction unmatched. CDR1 is MRHNA and CDR2 is SNTAGT in the germline V gene. The CDR3 loop reads CATAAGQGSEQYF. CDR3 coding DNA: TGTGCCACGGCCGCGGGACAGGGGAGCGAGCAGTACTTC.

The chain has TRBV28 and TRBJ1-1; a possible D gene is TRBD1 (6 bases). Deletions cut 5 bases from V and 5 bases from J, with 15 bases between. The CDR3 covers 14 residues. In germline, CDR1 is MDHEN, CDR2 SYDVKM. CDR3 protein: CASSGATGKTEAFF. The CDR3 nucleotides are TGTGCCAGCAGTGGCGCTACAGGGAAAACTGAAGCTTTCTTT.

The rearrangement joins TRBV5-1 to TRBJ1-1; TRBD1 matches 9 bases. Unmatched junction bases numbered 4, after V lost 3 bases and J lost 1 base. The CDR3 extends over 15 amino acids. CDR1 SGHRS and CDR2 YFSETQ come from the germline V gene. The DNA of the CDR3 is TGCGCCAGCAGCTCCTCGACAGGGGGGAACACTGAAGCTTTCTTT. Amino acid sequence: CASSSSTGGNTEAFF. The whole variable domain, filled in from reference TRBV5-1 and TRBJ1-1, reads KAGVTQTPRYLIKTRGQQVTLSCSPISGHRSVSWYQQTPGQGLQFLFEYFSETQRNKGNFPGRFSGRQFSNSRSEMNVSTLELGDSALYLCASSSSTGGNTEAFFGQGTRLTVV.

This chain links TRBV2 with TRBJ2-7; tentatively, D is TRBD2 (7 bases). Trimming shortened V by 4 bases and J by 7 bases, and 20 bases separated the two germline ends. The CDR3 is 15 residues long. The germline V gene has CDR1 SNHLY and CDR2 FYNNEI. Here the CDR3 reads CASSATEQGGGEQYF. DNA for the CDR3: TGTGCCAGCAGTGCGACAGAGCAGGGAGGGGGGGAGCAGTACTTC.

The genes are TRBV7-6 and TRBJ2-1, with 8 positions matching TRBD1. V lost 3 bases and J lost 4; bases outside the gene matches: 5. CDR3 length: 15 residues. The germline V gene encodes CDR1 SGHVS and CDR2 FNYEAQ. The CDR3 sequence is CASSFLTGAYNEQFF. The CDR3 nucleotides are TGTGCCAGCAGCTTCTTGACAGGGGCGTACAATGAGCAGTTCTTC.